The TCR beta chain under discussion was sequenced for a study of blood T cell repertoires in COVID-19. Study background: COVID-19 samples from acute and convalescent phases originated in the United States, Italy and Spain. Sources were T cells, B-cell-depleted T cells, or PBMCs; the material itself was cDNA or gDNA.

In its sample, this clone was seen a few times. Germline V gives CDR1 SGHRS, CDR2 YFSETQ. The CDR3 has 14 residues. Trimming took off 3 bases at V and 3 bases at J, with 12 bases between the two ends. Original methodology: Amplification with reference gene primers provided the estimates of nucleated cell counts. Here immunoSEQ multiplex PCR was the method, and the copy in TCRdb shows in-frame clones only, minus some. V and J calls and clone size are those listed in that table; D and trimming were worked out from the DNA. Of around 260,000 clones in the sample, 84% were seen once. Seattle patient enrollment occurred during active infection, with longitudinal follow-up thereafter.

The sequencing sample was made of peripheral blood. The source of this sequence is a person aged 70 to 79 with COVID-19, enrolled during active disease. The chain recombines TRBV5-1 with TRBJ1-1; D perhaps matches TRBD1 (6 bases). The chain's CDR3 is CASSSRQDHTEAFF. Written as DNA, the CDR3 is TGCGCCAGCAGCTCTCGACAGGACCACACTGAAGCTTTCTTT.